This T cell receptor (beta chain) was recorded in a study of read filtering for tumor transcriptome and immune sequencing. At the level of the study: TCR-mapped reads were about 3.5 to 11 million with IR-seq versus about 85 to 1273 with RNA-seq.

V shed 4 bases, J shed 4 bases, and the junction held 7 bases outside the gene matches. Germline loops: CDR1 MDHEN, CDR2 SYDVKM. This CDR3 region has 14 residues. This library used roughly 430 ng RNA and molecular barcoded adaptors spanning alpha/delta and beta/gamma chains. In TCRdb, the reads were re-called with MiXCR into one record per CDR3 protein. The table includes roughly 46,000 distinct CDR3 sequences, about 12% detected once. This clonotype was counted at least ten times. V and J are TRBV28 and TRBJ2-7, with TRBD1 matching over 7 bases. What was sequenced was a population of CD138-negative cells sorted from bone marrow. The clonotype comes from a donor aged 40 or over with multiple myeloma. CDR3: CASSSGTDTYEQYF. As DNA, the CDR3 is TGTGCCAGCAGTTCCGGGACAGATACTTACGAGCAGTACTTC.